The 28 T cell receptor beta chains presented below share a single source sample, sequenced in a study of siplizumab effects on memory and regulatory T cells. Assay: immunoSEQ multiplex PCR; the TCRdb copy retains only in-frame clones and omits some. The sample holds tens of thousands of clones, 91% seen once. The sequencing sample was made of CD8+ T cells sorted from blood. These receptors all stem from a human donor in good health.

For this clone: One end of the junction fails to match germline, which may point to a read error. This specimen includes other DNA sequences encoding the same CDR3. The CDR3 DNA is TGTGCCAGTAGTGTTGGCCGTTTCACTGAAGCTTTCTTT. Translated: CASSVGRFTEAFF. The chain is built from TRBV6-4 and TRBJ1-1; no clear D. The CDR3 is made up of 13 amino acids. Germline V gene sequence: CDR1 MRHNA, CDR2 SNTAGT.

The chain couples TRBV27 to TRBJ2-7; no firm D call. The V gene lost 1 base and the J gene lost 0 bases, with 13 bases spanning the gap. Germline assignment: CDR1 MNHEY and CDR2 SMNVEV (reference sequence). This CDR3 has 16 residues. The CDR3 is CASSLFPGSSSYEQYF. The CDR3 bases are TGTGCCAGCAGTTTATTCCCGGGCTCCAGCTCCTACGAGCAGTACTTC.

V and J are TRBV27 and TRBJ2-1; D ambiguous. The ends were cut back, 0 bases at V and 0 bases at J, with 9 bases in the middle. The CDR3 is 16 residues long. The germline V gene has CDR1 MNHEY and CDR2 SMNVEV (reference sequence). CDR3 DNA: TGTGCCAGCAGTTTATCGACGGTACTCTCCTACAATGAGCAGTTCTTC. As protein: CASSLSTVLSYNEQFF.

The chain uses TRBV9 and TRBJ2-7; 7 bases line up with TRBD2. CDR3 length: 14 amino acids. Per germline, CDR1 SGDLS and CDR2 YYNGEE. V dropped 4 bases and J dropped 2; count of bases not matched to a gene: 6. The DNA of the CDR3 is TGTGCCAGCAGCTCAACGGGACTACCCTACGAGCAGTACTTC. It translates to CASSSTGLPYEQYF.

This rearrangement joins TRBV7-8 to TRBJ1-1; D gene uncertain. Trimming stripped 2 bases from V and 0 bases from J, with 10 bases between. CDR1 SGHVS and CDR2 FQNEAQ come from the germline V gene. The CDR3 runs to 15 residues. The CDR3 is CASSLSPEMNTEAFF. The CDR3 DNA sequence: TGTGCCAGCAGCTTATCCCCCGAGATGAACACTGAAGCTTTCTTT.

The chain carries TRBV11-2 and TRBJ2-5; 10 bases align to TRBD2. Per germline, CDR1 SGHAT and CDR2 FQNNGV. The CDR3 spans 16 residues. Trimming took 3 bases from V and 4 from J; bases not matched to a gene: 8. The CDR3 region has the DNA TGTGCCAGCAGCTTGGGTAGCGGGGGGATGAGAGAGACCCAGTACTTC. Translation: CASSLGSGGMRETQYF. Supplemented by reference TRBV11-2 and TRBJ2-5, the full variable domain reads EAGVAQSPRYKIIEKRQSVAFWCNPISGHATLYWYQQILGQGPKLLIQFQNNGVVDDSQLPKDRFSAERLKGVDSTLKIQPAKLEDSAVYLCASSLGSGGMRETQYFGPGTRLLVL.

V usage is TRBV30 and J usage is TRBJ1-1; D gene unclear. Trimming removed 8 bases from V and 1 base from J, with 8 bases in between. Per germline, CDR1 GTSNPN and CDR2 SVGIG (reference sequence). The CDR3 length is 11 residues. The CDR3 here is CALSPNTEAFF. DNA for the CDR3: TGTGCCCTTAGCCCGAACACTGAAGCTTTCTTT. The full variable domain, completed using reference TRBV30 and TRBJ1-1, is SQTIHQWPATLVQPVGSPLSLECTVEGTSNPNLYWYRQAAGRGLQLLFYSVGIGQISSEVPQNLSASRPQDRQFILSSKKLLLSDSGFYLCALSPNTEAFFGQGTRLTVV.

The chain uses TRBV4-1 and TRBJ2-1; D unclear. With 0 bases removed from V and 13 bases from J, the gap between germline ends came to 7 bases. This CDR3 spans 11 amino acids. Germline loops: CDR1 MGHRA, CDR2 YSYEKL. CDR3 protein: CASSQDSPQFF. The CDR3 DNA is TGCGCCAGCAGCCAAGATTCCCCCCAGTTCTTC.

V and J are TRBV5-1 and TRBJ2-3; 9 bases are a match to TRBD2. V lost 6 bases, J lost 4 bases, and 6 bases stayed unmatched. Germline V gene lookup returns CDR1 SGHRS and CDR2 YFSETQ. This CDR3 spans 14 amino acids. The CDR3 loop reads CASTSGDFADTQYF. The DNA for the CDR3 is TGCGCCAGCACTAGCGGGGACTTTGCAGATACGCAGTATTTT.

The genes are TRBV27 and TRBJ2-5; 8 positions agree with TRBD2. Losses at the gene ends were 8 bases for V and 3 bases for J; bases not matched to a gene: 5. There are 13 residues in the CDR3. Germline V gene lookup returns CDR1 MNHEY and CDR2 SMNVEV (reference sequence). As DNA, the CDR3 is TGTGCCAGCTGTAGCGGGGTTAAAGAGACCCAGTACTTC. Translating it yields CASCSGVKETQYF.

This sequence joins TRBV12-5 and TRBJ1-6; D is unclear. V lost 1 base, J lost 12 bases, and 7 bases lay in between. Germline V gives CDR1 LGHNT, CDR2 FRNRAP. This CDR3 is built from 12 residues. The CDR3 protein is CASGLGRGPLHF. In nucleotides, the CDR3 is TGTGCTAGTGGTTTGGGACGTGGACCCCTCCACTTT.

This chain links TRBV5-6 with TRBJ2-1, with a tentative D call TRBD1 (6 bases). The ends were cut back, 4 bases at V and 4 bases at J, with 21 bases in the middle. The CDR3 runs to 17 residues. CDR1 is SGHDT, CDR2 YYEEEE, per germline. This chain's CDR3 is CASSQWGPGALYNEQFF. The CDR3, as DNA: TGTGCCAGCAGCCAGTGGGGGCCTGGGGCCCTATACAATGAGCAGTTCTTC.

The CDR3 nucleotides are TGTGCCAGTAGTATGCCGGACATCCCCTACGAGCAGTACTTC. Amino acid sequence: CASSMPDIPYEQYF. The chain combines TRBV19 with TRBJ2-7; possible D gene TRBD1, 5 bases. CDR1 is LNHDA, CDR2 SQIVND, per germline (reference sequence). With 3 bases removed from V and 2 bases from J, the gap between germline ends came to 11 bases. The CDR3 sequence is 14 residues long.

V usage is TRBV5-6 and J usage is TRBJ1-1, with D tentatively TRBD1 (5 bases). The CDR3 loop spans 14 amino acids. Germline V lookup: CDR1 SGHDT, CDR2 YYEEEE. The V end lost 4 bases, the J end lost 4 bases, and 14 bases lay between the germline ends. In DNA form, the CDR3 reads TGTGCCAGCAGCGGGGAGGGGCAGGGCACTGAAGCTTTCTTT. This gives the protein CASSGEGQGTEAFF.

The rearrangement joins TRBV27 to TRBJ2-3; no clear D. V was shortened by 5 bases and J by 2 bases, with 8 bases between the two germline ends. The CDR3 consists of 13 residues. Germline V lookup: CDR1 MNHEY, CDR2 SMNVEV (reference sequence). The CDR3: CASSPRFTDTQYF. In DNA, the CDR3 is TGTGCCAGCAGTCCTAGATTCACAGATACGCAGTATTTT.

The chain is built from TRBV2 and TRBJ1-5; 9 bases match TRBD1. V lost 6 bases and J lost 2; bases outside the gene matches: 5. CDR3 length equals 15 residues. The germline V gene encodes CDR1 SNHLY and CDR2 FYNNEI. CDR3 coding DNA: TGTGCCAGCAGGCCGACAGGGGGTGGCAATCAGCCCCAGCATTTT. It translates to CASRPTGGGNQPQHF.

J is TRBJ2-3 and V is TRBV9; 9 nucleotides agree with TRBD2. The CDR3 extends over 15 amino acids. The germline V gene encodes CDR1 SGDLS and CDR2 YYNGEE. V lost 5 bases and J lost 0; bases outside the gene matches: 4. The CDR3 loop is CASSPSGRSTDTQYF. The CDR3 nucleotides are TGTGCCAGCAGTCCAAGCGGGAGGAGCACAGATACGCAGTATTTT.

CDR3 sequence: CSAQGRGSFRQLSFTDTQYF. CDR3 in DNA: TGCAGCGCCCAAGGAAGGGGGTCGTTCCGCCAACTTTCCTTCACAGATACGCAGTATTTT. The genes are TRBV29-1 and TRBJ2-3; weak D call: TRBD1 (6 bases). V shed 7 bases and J shed 2 bases, with 34 bases lying between them. This CDR3 comprises 20 residues. CDR1 is SQVTM and CDR2 is ANQGSEA in the germline V gene.

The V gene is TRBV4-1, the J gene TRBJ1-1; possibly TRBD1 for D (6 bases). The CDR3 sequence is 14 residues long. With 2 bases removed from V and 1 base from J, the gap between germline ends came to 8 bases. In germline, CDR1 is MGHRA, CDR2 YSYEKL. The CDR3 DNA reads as TGCGCCAGCAGCCAATGGACAGCGAACACTGAAGCTTTCTTT. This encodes CASSQWTANTEAFF.

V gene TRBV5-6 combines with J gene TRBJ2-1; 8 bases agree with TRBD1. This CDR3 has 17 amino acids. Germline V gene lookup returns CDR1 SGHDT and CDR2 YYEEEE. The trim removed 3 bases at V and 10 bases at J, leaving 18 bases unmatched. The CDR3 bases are TGTGCCAGCAGCTCCCGGCGTGGGACAGGTATGTGGGGGGAGCAGTTCTTC. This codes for CASSSRRGTGMWGEQFF.

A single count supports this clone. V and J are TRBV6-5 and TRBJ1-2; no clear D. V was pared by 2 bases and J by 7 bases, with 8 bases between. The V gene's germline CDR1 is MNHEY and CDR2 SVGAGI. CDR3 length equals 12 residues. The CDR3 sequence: CASSYGLGGYTF. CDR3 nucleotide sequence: TGTGCCAGCAGTTACGGGTTGGGTGGCTACACCTTC.

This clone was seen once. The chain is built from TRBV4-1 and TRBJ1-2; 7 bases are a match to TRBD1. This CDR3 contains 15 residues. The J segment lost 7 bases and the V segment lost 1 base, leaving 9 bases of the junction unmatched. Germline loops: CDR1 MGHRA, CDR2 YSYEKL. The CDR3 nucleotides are TGCGCCAGCAGCCAAGCCGGGACAGACCACTCTGGCTACACCTTC. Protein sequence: CASSQAGTDHSGYTF.

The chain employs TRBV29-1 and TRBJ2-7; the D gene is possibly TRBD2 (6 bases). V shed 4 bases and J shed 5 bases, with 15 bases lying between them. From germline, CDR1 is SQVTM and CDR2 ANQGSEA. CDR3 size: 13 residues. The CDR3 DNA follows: TGCAGCGTTGGGGGACTTCAGGGCGACGAGCAGTACTTC. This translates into CSVGGLQGDEQYF.

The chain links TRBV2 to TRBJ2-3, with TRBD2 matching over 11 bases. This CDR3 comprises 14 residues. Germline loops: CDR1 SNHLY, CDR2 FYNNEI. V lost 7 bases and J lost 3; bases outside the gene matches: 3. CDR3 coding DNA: TGTGCCAGCACCCTAGCGGGAGGTACAGATACGCAGTATTTT. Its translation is CASTLAGGTDTQYF.

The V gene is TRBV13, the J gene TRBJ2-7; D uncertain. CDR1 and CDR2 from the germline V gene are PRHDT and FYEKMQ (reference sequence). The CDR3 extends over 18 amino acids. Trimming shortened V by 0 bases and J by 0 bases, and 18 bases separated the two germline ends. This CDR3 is CASSLGLTVRGNSYEQYF. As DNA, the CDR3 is TGTGCCAGCAGCTTAGGCCTTACGGTGCGCGGAAACTCCTACGAGCAGTACTTC.

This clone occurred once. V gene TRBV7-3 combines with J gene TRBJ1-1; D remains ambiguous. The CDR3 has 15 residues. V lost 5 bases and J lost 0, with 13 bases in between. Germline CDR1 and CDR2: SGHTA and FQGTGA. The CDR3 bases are TGTGCCAGCAGCCCCGGACTGGGTTTGAACACTGAAGCTTTCTTT. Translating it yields CASSPGLGLNTEAFF.

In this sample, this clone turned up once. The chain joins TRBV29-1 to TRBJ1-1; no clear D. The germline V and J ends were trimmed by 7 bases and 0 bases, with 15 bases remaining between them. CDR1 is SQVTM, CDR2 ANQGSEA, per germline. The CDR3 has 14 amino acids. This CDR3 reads CSGLRPNMNTEAFF. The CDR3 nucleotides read TGCAGCGGGTTGCGGCCCAACATGAACACTGAAGCTTTCTTT.

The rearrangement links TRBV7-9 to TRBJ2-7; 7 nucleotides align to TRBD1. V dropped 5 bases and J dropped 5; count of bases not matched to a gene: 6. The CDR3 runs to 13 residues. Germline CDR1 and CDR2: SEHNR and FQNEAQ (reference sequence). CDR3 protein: CASSRTGFNEQYF. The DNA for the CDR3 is TGTGCCAGCAGCCGGACAGGCTTTAACGAGCAGTACTTC.